This T cell receptor beta chain originates from a study of T-cell reconstitution after alpha-beta-depleted transplantation in children. CDR1 is SGHRS and CDR2 is YFSETQ in the germline V gene. The CDR3 has 14 amino acids. The V gene lost 5 bases and the J gene lost 2 bases, with 8 bases spanning the gap. It was with unique molecular identifiers that the TCRbeta library was prepared. TCRdb recomputed calls from the PCR reads with MiXCR, one row per CDR3 protein. The sample has approximately 110,000 distinct CDR3 sequences, 23% seen once; the top ten hold about 10%. Points on this clonotype: Antigen: not known.

Study findings and constraints: Diversity and T-cell counts at one year after transplant derived mostly from new T cells.

The sequencing here drew on PBMCs, mostly from graft donor cells, taken 180 days after TCRalphabeta/CD19-depleted stem cell transplant. The sequence came from a male patient aged 2-9 years who had a stem cell transplant for chronic granulomatous disease, so the T cells may come from the graft donor. The chain employs TRBV5-1 and TRBJ2-6, with D tentatively TRBD2 (7 bases). The DNA of the CDR3 is TGCGCCAGCAGAGGGGGGGCTGGGGCCAACGTCCTGACTTTC. Amino acid sequence: CASRGGAGANVLTF.